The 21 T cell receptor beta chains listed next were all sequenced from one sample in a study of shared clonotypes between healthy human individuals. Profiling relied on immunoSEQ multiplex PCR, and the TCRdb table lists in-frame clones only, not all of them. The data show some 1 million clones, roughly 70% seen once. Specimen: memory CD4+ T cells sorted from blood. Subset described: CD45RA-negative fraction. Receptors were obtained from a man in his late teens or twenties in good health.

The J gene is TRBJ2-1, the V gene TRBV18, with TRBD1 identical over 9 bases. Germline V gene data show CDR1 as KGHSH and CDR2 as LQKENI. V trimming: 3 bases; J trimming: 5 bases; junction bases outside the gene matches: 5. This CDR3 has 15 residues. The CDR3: CASSPRDRVHNEQFF. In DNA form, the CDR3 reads TGTGCCAGCTCACCCCGGGACAGGGTTCACAATGAGCAGTTCTTC.

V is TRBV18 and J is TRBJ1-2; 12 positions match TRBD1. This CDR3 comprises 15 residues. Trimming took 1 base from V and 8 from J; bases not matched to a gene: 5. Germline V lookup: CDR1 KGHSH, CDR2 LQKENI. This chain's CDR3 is CASSPRGQGAEGYTF. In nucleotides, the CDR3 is TGTGCCAGCTCACCACGGGGACAGGGGGCGGAAGGCTACACCTTC. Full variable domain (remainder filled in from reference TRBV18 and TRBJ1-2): NAGVMQNPRHLVRRRGQEARLRCSPMKGHSHVYWYRQLPEEGLKFMVYLQKENIIDESGMPKERFSAEFPKEGPSILRIQQVVRGDSAAYFCASSPRGQGAEGYTFGSGTRLTVV.

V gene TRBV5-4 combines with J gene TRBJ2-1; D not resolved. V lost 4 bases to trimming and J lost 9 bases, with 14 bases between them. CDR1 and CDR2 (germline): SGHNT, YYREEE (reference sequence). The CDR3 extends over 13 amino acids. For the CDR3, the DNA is TGTGCCAGCAGCCCGGACCCGCCCGGTGAGCAGTTCTTC. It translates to CASSPDPPGEQFF.

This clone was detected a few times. The CDR3 DNA sequence: TGTGCCAGCCGGGACAGTAATAACTATGGCTACACCTTC. It yields the protein CASRDSNNYGYTF. The J gene is TRBJ1-2, the V gene TRBV19, with TRBD1 identical over 7 bases. V shed 9 bases, J shed 1 base, and the junction held 5 bases outside the gene matches. CDR1 is LNHDA, CDR2 SQIVND, per germline (reference sequence). The CDR3 contains 13 residues.

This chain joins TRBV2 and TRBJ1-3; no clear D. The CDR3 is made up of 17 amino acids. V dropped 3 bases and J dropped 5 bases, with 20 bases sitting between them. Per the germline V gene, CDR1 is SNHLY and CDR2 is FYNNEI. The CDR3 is CASSEWTQLDLRNTIYF. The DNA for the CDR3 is TGTGCCAGCAGTGAGTGGACGCAGCTTGACCTAAGAAACACCATATATTTT.

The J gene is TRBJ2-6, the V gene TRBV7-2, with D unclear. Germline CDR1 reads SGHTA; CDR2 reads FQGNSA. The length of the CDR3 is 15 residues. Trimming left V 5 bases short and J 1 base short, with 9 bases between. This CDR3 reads CASSQPASGANVLTF. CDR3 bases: TGTGCCAGCAGCCAGCCAGCATCTGGGGCCAACGTCCTGACTTTC.

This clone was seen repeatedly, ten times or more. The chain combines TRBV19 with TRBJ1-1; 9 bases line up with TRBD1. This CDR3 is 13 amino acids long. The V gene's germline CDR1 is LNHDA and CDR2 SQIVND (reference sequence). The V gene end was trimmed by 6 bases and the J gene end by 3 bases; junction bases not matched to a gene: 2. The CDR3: CASSNRGHTEAFF. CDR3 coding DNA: TGTGCCAGTAGCAACAGGGGGCACACTGAAGCTTTCTTT.

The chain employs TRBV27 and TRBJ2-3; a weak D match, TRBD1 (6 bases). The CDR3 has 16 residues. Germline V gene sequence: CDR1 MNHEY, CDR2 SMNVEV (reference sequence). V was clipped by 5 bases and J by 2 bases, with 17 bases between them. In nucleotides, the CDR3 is TGTGCCAGCAGTCCATACGGGACACTAGACACAGATACGCAGTATTTT. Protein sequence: CASSPYGTLDTDTQYF.

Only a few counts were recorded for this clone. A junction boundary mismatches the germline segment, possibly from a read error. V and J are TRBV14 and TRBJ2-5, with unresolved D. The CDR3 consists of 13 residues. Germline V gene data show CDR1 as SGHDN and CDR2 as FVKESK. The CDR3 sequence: CASSQGGQQTQYF. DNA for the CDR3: TGTGCCAGCAGCCAAGGAGGCCAACAGACCCAGTACTTC. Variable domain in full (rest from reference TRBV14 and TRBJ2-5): EAGVTQFPSHSVIEKGQTVTLRCDPISGHDNLYWYRRVMGKEIKFLLHFVKESKQDESGMPNNRFLAERTGGTYSTLKVQPAELEDSGVYFCASSQGGQQTQYFGPGTRLLVL.

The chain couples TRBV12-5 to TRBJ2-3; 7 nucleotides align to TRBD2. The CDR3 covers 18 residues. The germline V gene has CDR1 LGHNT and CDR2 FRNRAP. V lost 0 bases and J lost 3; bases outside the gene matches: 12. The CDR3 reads CASGLVISGGSTTDTQYF. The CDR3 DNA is TGTGCTAGTGGTTTGGTAATCTCCGGCGGGAGTACGACAGATACGCAGTATTTT. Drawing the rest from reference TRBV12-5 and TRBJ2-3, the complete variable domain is DARVTQTPRHKVTEMGQEVTMRCQPILGHNTVFWYRQTMMQGLELLAYFRNRAPLDDSGMPKDRFSAEMPDATLATLKIQPSEPRDSAVYFCASGLVISGGSTTDTQYFGPGTRLTVL.

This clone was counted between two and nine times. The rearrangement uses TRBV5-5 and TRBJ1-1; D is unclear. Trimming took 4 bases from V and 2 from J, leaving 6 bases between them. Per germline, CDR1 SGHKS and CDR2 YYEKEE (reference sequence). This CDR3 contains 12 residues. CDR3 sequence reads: CASSRSNTEAFF. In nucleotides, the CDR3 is TGTGCCAGCAGCCGATCTAACACTGAAGCTTTCTTT.

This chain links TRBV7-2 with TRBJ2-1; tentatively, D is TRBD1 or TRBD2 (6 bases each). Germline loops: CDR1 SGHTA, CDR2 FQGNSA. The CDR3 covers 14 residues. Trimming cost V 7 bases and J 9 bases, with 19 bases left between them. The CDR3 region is CASTKEGGPREQFF. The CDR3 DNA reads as TGTGCCAGCACCAAGGAAGGGGGGCCTCGTGAGCAGTTCTTC. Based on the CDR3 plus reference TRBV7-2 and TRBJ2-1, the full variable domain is GAGVSQSPSNKVTEKGKDVELRCDPISGHTALYWYRQSLGQGLEFLIYFQGNSAPDKSGLPSDRFSAERTGGSVSTLTIQRTQQEDSAVYLCASTKEGGPREQFFGPGTRLTVL.

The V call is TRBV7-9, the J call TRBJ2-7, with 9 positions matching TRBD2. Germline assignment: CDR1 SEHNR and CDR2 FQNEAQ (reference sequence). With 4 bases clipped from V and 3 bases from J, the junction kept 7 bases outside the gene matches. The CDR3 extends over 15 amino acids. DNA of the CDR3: TGTGCCAGCAGCTCCCGCGGGGGGGTGGACTACGAGCAGTACTTC. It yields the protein CASSSRGGVDYEQYF.

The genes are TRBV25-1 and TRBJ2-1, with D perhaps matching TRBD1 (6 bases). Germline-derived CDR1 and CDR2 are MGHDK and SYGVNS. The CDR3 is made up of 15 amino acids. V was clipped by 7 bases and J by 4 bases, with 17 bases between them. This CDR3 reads CASKNGGQQYNEQFF. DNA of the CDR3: TGTGCCAGCAAGAATGGTGGACAGCAATACAATGAGCAGTTCTTC.

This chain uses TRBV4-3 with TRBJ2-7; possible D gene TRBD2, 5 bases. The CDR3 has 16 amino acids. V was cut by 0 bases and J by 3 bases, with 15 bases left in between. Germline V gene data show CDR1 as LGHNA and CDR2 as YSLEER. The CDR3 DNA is TGCGCCAGCAGCCAAGATCATAAGACTACCGGCTACGAGCAGTACTTC. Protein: CASSQDHKTTGYEQYF.

CDR3 sequence (DNA): TGTGCCAGCAGTGCGGAGAAGAACACTGAAGCTTTCTTT. It encodes CASSAEKNTEAFF. The V and J genes are TRBV6-1 and TRBJ1-1; D gene ambiguous. This CDR3 has 13 residues. V was cut by 4 bases and J by 1 base, with 7 bases left in between. CDR1 is MNHNS and CDR2 is SASEGT in the germline V gene.

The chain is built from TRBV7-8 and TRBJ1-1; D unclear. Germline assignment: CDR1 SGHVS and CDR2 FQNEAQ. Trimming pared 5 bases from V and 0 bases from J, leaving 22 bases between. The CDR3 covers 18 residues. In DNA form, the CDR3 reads TGTGCCAGCAGCCCCCTGGCGTTTGGGGAGGCCCTGAACACTGAAGCTTTCTTT. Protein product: CASSPLAFGEALNTEAFF.

CDR3 nucleotide sequence: TGTGCCAGCAGCTCCTCGGGACTAGCGGGTCCCATGAATGAGCAGTTCTTC. Protein sequence: CASSSSGLAGPMNEQFF. The chain employs TRBV7-2 and TRBJ2-1; 12 bases match TRBD2. The germline gives CDR1 SGHTA, CDR2 FQGNSA. The junction had 11 bases not matched to a gene; V was cut back by 4 bases and J by 7 bases. The CDR3 spans 17 residues.

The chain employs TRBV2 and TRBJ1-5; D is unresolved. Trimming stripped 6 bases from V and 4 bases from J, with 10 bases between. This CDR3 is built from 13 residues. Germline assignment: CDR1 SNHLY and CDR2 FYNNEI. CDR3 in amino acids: CASRLTLNQPQHF. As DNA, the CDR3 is TGTGCCAGCAGGCTGACACTAAATCAGCCCCAGCATTTT.

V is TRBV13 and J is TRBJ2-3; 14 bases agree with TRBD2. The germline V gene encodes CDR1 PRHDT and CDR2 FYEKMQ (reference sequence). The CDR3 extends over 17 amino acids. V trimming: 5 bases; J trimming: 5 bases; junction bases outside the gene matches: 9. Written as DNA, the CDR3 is TGTGCCAGCAGCGCACTGACTAGCGGGGGGGCAAAAGATACGCAGTATTTT. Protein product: CASSALTSGGAKDTQYF.

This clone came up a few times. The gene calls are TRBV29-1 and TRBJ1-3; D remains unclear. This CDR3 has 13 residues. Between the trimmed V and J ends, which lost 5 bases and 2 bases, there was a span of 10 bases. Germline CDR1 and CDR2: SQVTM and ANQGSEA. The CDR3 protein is CSVLVQAGNTIYF. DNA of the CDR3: TGCAGCGTTCTAGTCCAAGCTGGAAACACCATATATTTT.